Below, one TCR beta chain is given with its context. Its antigen remains unknown. The data stem from a study of T cell responses to AZD1222 COVID-19 vaccine. Study-level information: Second-dose schedules of about 4 or about 12 weeks were combined.

Trimming removed 0 bases from V and 0 bases from J; junction bases left unmatched: 2. The CDR3 totals 15 residues. The germline V gene has CDR1 SGHNT and CDR2 YENEEA. Clones were read by immunoSEQ multiplex PCR, and TCRdb kept only the in-frame ones, dropping some. This sample has 100,000 to 130,000 clones, with about 89% found just once. Study-wide findings and caveats: Donors were mostly white British, more females; clonal diversity possibly underestimated. Breadth and depth of Spike-specific TCRs rose after two AZD1222 doses.

The rearrangement joins TRBV11-3 to TRBJ2-7, with 7 bases fitting TRBD2. The sample here was peripheral blood, taken on day 0 of AZD1222 vaccination. The clonotype originates from an adult in good health. In DNA form, the CDR3 reads TGTGCCAGCAGCTTAGAAGCGGGGAACTCCTACGAGCAGTACTTC. Amino acid sequence: CASSLEAGNSYEQYF. The full variable domain, its missing parts supplied by reference TRBV11-3 and TRBJ2-7, is EAGVVQSPRYKIIEKKQPVAFWCNPISGHNTLYWYLQNLGQGPELLIRYENEEAVDDSQLPKDRFSAERLKGVDSTLKIQPAELGDSAVYLCASSLEAGNSYEQYFGPGTRLTVT.